The 23 T cell receptor beta chains in this list originate from one sample, sequenced in a study of T cell clonality in common variable immunodeficiency. Study results and caveats: In common variable immunodeficiency, TCR beta chains reportedly carried fewer deletions and N-nucleotide insertions.

These receptors are not linked to any known antigen. Profiled with immunoSEQ multiplex PCR; TCRdb holds only in-frame clones, not every one. The table lists roughly 16,000 clones. Input material: peripheral blood mononuclear cells. The receptors were sampled from a human donor with common variable immunodeficiency.

CDR3 DNA (partial): TGCAGCGTTTCCTGGACAGGGGGGACAGATACG. This sequence encodes CSVSWTGGTDT. The complete CDR3 sequence is CSVSWTGGTDTQYF. The rearrangement links TRBV29-1 to TRBJ2-3; TRBD1 aligns across 10 bases. The CDR3 end is not reached by the read, which stops 3 residues before it; the germline J gene fills it in. CDR3 size: 14 residues. Germline CDR1 reads SQVTM; CDR2 reads ANQGSEA. V was pared by 5 bases and J by 3 bases, with 5 bases of the junction left unmatched.

A remark on this clone: The read falls 3 residues short of the CDR3 end, and the missing part is taken from the germline J gene. The chain joins TRBV19 to TRBJ2-5, with D perhaps TRBD2 (5 bases). The germline CDR1 and CDR2 sequences are LNHDA and SQIVND (reference sequence). V lost 4 bases and J lost 3, with 12 bases in between. The CDR3 is made up of 14 amino acids. Partial CDR3 DNA: TGTGCCAGTAGTAGCGGGCCAGCCGAAGAGACC. This gives the protein CASSSGPAEET. In full, the CDR3 is CASSSGPAEETQYF.

This clone is classed as medium-sized by frequency. The read ends 3 residues before the CDR3 terminus; that terminus is restored from the germline J gene. This sequence joins TRBV18 and TRBJ2-1; the match to TRBD1 covers 7 bases. The CDR3 has 14 residues. Germline lookup yields CDR1 KGHSH and CDR2 LQKENI. V dropped 6 bases and J dropped 7; count of bases not matched to a gene: 9. The CDR3 reads CASSPNGQANEQFF. The CDR3 DNA, read in part, is TGTGCCAGCTCCCCTAACGGACAGGCAAATGAG.

Comments on this clone: The read falls 3 residues short of the CDR3 end, and the missing part is taken from the germline J gene. The chain is built from TRBV5-1 and TRBJ2-7; the D is unclear. V shed 5 bases and J shed 4 bases, with 13 bases lying between them. The CDR3 loop spans 13 amino acids. Germline V gene data show CDR1 as SGHRS and CDR2 as YFSETQ. The CDR3 DNA, read in part, is TGCGCCAGCAGGATTACAGACGAGTACGAG. This codes for CASRITDEYE. The whole CDR3 sequence reads CASRITDEYEQYF.

For this clone: The CDR3 goes on 3 residues after the read ends, and that part is filled in from the germline J gene. V is TRBV5-1 and J is TRBJ2-7, with no clear D. This CDR3 contains 13 residues. V lost 5 bases and J lost 2, with 11 bases in between. The germline V gene encodes CDR1 SGHRS and CDR2 YFSETQ. The CDR3 spells CASSLGLTYEQYF. Incomplete CDR3 DNA: TGCGCCAGCAGTTTAGGGTTGACCTACGAG.

A note on this clone: The read terminates 3 residues ahead of where the CDR3 ends, so the germline J gene completes it. V and J are TRBV7-1 and TRBJ1-2, with 8 bases fitting TRBD1. TRBV7-1 is filed as an ORF, its function uncertain. V gave up 3 bases and J gave up 4 bases; unmatched junction bases: 25. The CDR3 consists of 21 residues. This CDR3 is CASSSSRRTQGGAAMGYGYTF. CDR3 bases read: TGTGCCAGCAGCTCCTCCAGGAGGACACAGGGGGGAGCGGCTATGGGCTATGGC.

About this clone itself: The observed sequence ends 3 residues before the CDR3 terminus, with the missing tail filled in from the germline J gene. The chain employs TRBV5-6 and TRBJ1-1, with 8 bases that match TRBD1. The length of the CDR3 is 12 residues. Germline CDR1 reads SGHDT; CDR2 reads YYEEEE. Incomplete CDR3 DNA: TGTGCCAGCAGCGGCTCCGACAGGGGA. Translated, it gives CASSGSDRG. The whole CDR3 sequence reads CASSGSDRGAFF.

Turning to this clone: The sequenced fragment ends 3 residues before the CDR3 boundary, so the rest is inferred from the germline J gene. The J gene is TRBJ1-5, the V gene TRBV20-1; D is possibly TRBD1 (5 bases). CDR1 DFQATT and CDR2 SNEGSKA come from the germline V gene (reference sequence). The CDR3 length is 14 residues. Trimming pared 1 base from V and 3 bases from J, leaving 10 bases between. CDR3 DNA, as far as it was read: TGCAGTGCTAGAGGGCAGGGCATCAATCAGCCC. Translation: CSARGQGINQP. The whole CDR3 is CSARGQGINQPQHF.

Worth noting for this clone: The read ends 3 residues early relative to the CDR3; the germline J gene fills the gap. The chain joins TRBV30 to TRBJ1-6, with a tentative D call TRBD1 (5 bases). The CDR3 is 14 residues long. The V end was cut by 4 bases, the J end by 5 bases, with 12 bases between. CDR1 is GTSNPN and CDR2 is SVGIG in the germline V gene (reference sequence). The CDR3 is CAWNVQGDNSPLHF. The covered CDR3 bases are TGTGCCTGGAATGTGCAGGGAGATAATTCACCC.

Turning to this clone: The read ends 3 residues before the CDR3 terminus; that terminus is restored from the germline J gene. The rearrangement links TRBV5-1 to TRBJ2-7, with 7 bases lining up with TRBD2. Germline values: CDR1 SGHRS, CDR2 YFSETQ. The CDR3 covers 14 residues. J was trimmed by 0 bases and V by 4 bases; bases with no gene match: 4. The covered CDR3 bases are TGCGCCAGCAGCCCGGGACTAAACTCCTACGAG. It codes for CASSPGLNSYE. The whole CDR3 sequence is CASSPGLNSYEQYF.

Judged by frequency, this clone is medium-sized. The missing CDR3 end, 3 residues past where the read stops, is filled in from the germline J gene. The J gene is TRBJ1-4, the V gene TRBV6-2 or TRBV6-3; no definite D call. The length of the CDR3 is 16 residues. Trimming removed 6 bases from V and 0 bases from J, with 14 bases in between. Per the germline V gene, CDR1 is MNHEY and CDR2 is SVGEGT. The CDR3 protein is CASSYPFGATNEKLFF. The sequenced part of the CDR3 DNA is TGTGCCAGCAGCTACCCTTTCGGTGCAACTAATGAAAAA.

About this clone: Read data end 3 residues before the CDR3 end; the end is taken from the germline J gene. The chain couples TRBV6-1 to TRBJ2-1, with TRBD2 matching 9 bases. V gave up 2 bases and J gave up 4 bases; unmatched junction bases: 3. CDR1 is MNHNS and CDR2 is SASEGT in the germline V gene. CDR3 length: 15 residues. The CDR3 protein is CASSEMGLAYNEQFF. The sequenced CDR3 bases are TGTGCCAGCAGTGAAATGGGACTAGCTTACAATGAG.

By frequency, this clone registers medium-sized (0.01 to 0.1%). The read ends 3 residues early relative to the CDR3; the germline J gene fills the gap. The chain uses TRBV29-1 and TRBJ1-4, with 8 bases aligning to TRBD1. The V and J ends lost 4 bases and 7 bases, in that order; junction bases with no gene match: 2. Germline assignment: CDR1 SQVTM and CDR2 ANQGSEA. The CDR3 contains 12 residues. The sequenced CDR3 bases are TGCAGCGTTGGGGACAGGAGTGAAAAA. This encodes CSVGDRSEK. The whole CDR3 reads CSVGDRSEKLFF.

In the case of this clone: The sequence runs out 3 residues before the end of the CDR3; the remainder is reconstructed from the germline J gene. The chain uses TRBV6-2 or TRBV6-3 and TRBJ2-2, with TRBD1 matching over 8 bases. This CDR3 spans 14 amino acids. After removal of 0 bases from V and 7 bases from J, the junction contained 1 base not matched to a gene. CDR1 is MNHEY, CDR2 SVGEGT, per germline. Incomplete CDR3 DNA: TGTGCCAGCAGTTACTCGACAGGGGACGGGGAG. Amino acids: CASSYSTGDGE. The entire CDR3 protein reads CASSYSTGDGELFF.

Concerning this clone itself: The read is 3 residues too short to cover the CDR3 end, so that end is filled in from the germline J gene. The chain carries TRBV6-2 or TRBV6-3 and TRBJ2-7, with TRBD2 matching over 7 bases. The CDR3 loop spans 15 amino acids. The J segment lost 5 bases and the V segment lost 2 bases, leaving 9 bases of the junction unmatched. CDR1 MNHEY and CDR2 SVGEGT come from the germline V gene. The part of the CDR3 DNA that was read is TGTGCCAGCAGTTACCCTGGACTAGACTACGACGAG. It specifies CASSYPGLDYDE. The whole CDR3 protein is CASSYPGLDYDEQYF.

Considering frequency, this clone is medium-sized. Read sequence stops 3 residues before the CDR3 end, and the germline J gene provides the missing end. This rearrangement joins TRBV7-8 to TRBJ2-1, with 11 bases lining up with TRBD2. The CDR3 is 15 residues long. Per germline, CDR1 SGHVS and CDR2 FQNEAQ. Trimming at V came to 7 bases and at J to 2 bases, leaving 4 bases not matched to a gene. The CDR3 loop reads CASTTSGRTYNEQFF. Partial CDR3 DNA: TGTGCCAGCACAACTAGCGGGAGAACCTACAATGAG.

Comments on this clone: The missing CDR3 end, 3 residues past where the read stops, is filled in from the germline J gene. This chain links TRBV18 with TRBJ2-3, with D possibly TRBD1 on 5 matching bases. The V and J ends lost 1 base and 6 bases respectively, with 14 bases between them. Germline V gene lookup returns CDR1 KGHSH and CDR2 LQKENI. This CDR3 is 15 amino acids long. CDR3 sequence reads: CASSPLLGEGDTQYF. The sequenced part of the CDR3 DNA is TGTGCCAGCTCACCACTGCTAGGGGAAGGGGATACG.

About this clone itself: The missing CDR3 end, 3 residues past where the read stops, is filled in from the germline J gene. The chain combines TRBV6-2 or TRBV6-3 with TRBJ2-7, with 9 bases matching TRBD2. The CDR3 consists of 16 residues. Germline values: CDR1 MNHEY, CDR2 SVGEGT. Trimming at V came to 5 bases and at J to 2 bases, leaving 10 bases not matched to a gene. This chain's CDR3 is CASSPLGSGSAYEQYF. The CDR3 DNA, read in part, is TGTGCCAGCAGTCCCCTCGGTAGCGGGAGTGCCTACGAG.

Regarding this clone: The CDR3 end is not reached by the read, which stops 3 residues before it; the germline J gene fills it in. This chain joins TRBV19 and TRBJ1-1; 10 nucleotides align to TRBD1. CDR3 size: 14 residues. Germline-derived CDR1 and CDR2 are LNHDA and SQIVND (reference sequence). With 5 bases clipped from V and 4 bases from J, the junction kept 4 bases outside the gene matches. The CDR3 DNA, read in part, is TGTGCCAGTAGTTTCGACAGGGGGCCCACTGAA. It specifies CASSFDRGPTE. The whole CDR3 sequence is CASSFDRGPTEAFF.

On this clone itself: The CDR3 is cut off 3 residues early in the read; its end comes from the germline J gene. The chain carries TRBV20-1 and TRBJ2-7; 10 bases are shared with TRBD2. The CDR3 has 15 residues. Trimming removed 8 bases from V and 1 base from J; junction bases left unmatched: 11. Germline values: CDR1 DFQATT, CDR2 SNEGSKA (reference sequence). The part of the CDR3 DNA that was read is TGCAGTTCCCCGAGACTAGCGGGCGTTTCCTACGAG. It translates to CSSPRLAGVSYE. The whole CDR3 sequence reads CSSPRLAGVSYEQYF.

For this clone: The CDR3 extends 3 residues past the end of the read, so its final part is completed from the germline J gene. This chain joins TRBV2 and TRBJ1-2, with D possibly matching TRBD1 (5 bases). Germline V lookup: CDR1 SNHLY, CDR2 FYNNEI. This CDR3 is built from 14 residues. Trimming cost V 6 bases and J 5 bases, with 16 bases left between them. CDR3 sequence: CASSLTDFTYGYTF. The CDR3 DNA, read in part, is TGTGCCAGCAGCCTGACAGATTTTACTTATGGC. The whole variable domain, remainder taken from reference TRBV2 and TRBJ1-2, is EPEVTQTPSHQVTQMGQEVILRCVPISNHLYFYWYRQILGQKVEFLVSFYNNEISEKSEIFDDQFSVERPDGSNFTLKIRSTKLEDSAMYFCASSLTDFTYGYTFGSGTRLTVV.

To note about this clone: The read ends 3 residues early relative to the CDR3; the germline J gene fills the gap. This rearrangement joins TRBV28 to TRBJ2-3; 9 nucleotides match TRBD2. The J segment lost 3 bases and the V segment lost 6 bases, leaving 16 bases of the junction unmatched. Germline assignment: CDR1 MDHEN and CDR2 SYDVKM. This CDR3 region has 18 residues. CDR3 sequence: CASRHSGRKLGYTDTQYF. CDR3 bases read: TGTGCCAGCAGGCATAGCGGGAGAAAGCTCGGGTATACAGATACG.

A note on this clone: The sequence runs out 3 residues before the end of the CDR3; the remainder is reconstructed from the germline J gene. V and J are TRBV2 and TRBJ1-2; 8 bases align to TRBD1. Germline lookup yields CDR1 SNHLY and CDR2 FYNNEI. The trim removed 7 bases at V and 7 bases at J, leaving 8 bases unmatched. The CDR3 runs to 13 residues. CDR3 DNA, as far as it was read: TGTGCCAGCACCGGGACAGGTGGACGTGGC. Translation gives CASTGTGGRG. The whole CDR3 reads CASTGTGGRGYTF.